One and the same sample provided the 19 T cell receptor beta chains below, sequenced in a study of cytomegalovirus exposure and HLA in healthy donors. A multiplex PCR was run with 60 Vbeta primers and 13 Jbeta primers. Measured with immunoSEQ multiplex PCR; TCRdb has only the in-frame clones, and not every one. The sample lists 150,000 to 190,000 clones; about 85% were seen once. The sample consisted of PBMCs. Source of these receptors: a woman between 18 and 29 years old in good health and CMV-seronegative.

The V call is TRBV1, the J call TRBJ1-6; the table assigns TRBD1, which was not confirmed against the DNA. TRBV1 is tagged as a pseudogene. The CDR3 loop spans 17 amino acids. For the CDR3, the DNA is TGCACCAGCAGCCAAGATGTGTCCAGGGGGCATAATTCACCCCTCCACTTT. It translates to CTSSQDVSRGHNSPLHF.

The V gene is TRBV7-9, the J gene TRBJ1-2; TRBD1 aligns across 12 bases. There are 17 residues in the CDR3. Germline CDR1 and CDR2: SEHNR and FQNEAQ (reference sequence). Trimming removed 5 bases from V and 4 bases from J; junction bases left unmatched: 11. The CDR3 DNA follows: TGTGCCAGCAGCCCAGGGACAGGGGGCGCGTATTTCTATGGCTACACCTTC. Amino acids: CASSPGTGGAYFYGYTF.

The gene calls are TRBV19 and TRBJ2-3; 10 bases align to TRBD2. Germline V gene data show CDR1 as LNHDA and CDR2 as SQIVND (reference sequence). V shed 3 bases, J shed 5 bases, and the junction held 8 bases outside the gene matches. CDR3 length: 16 amino acids. Here the CDR3 reads CASSMSLAGAGDTQYF. The CDR3 nucleotides read TGTGCCAGTAGTATGAGTCTAGCGGGGGCGGGAGATACGCAGTATTTT.

This clone was detected a few times. J is TRBJ2-4 and V is TRBV19; 8 bases are shared with TRBD2. Trimming took 4 bases from V and 6 from J; bases not matched to a gene: 11. The CDR3 is 16 amino acids. CDR1 and CDR2 (germline): LNHDA, SQIVND (reference sequence). CDR3 in amino acids: CASSNGGSGVRNIQYF. In nucleotides, the CDR3 is TGTGCCAGTAGTAACGGTGGTAGCGGGGTTCGAAACATTCAGTACTTC.

The rearrangement links TRBV11-1 to TRBJ2-6; no clear D gene. CDR3 length: 15 amino acids. The germline CDR1 and CDR2 sequences are SGHAT and FQDESV (reference sequence). Trimming left V 3 bases short and J 0 bases short, with 6 bases between. The CDR3 DNA follows: TGTGCCAGCAGCTTCGACATCTCTGGGGCCAACGTCCTGACTTTC. Translated, it gives CASSFDISGANVLTF.

This clone was counted between two and nine times. The rearrangement links TRBV18 to TRBJ1-2, with TRBD1 matching over 9 bases. There are 20 residues in the CDR3. The J segment lost 3 bases and the V segment lost 1 base, leaving 18 bases of the junction unmatched. Germline-derived CDR1 and CDR2 are KGHSH and LQKENI. CDR3 in DNA: TGTGCCAGCTCACCACAATTAGGACAGGGGTCGATGGACCCCGACTATGGCTACACCTTC. Translation gives CASSPQLGQGSMDPDYGYTF.

The chain has TRBV6-5 and TRBJ2-1; no reliable D call. The CDR3 spans 15 residues. Germline V CDR1 and CDR2: MNHEY, SVGAGI. Trimming removed 0 bases at V and 6 bases at J, with 12 bases between. The CDR3 DNA sequence: TGTGCCAGCAGTTACTCGGGCTACCCCTTCAATGAGCAGTTCTTC. Its translation is CASSYSGYPFNEQFF.

The chain is built from TRBV6-4 and TRBJ2-3; a weak D match, TRBD1 (6 bases). The V and J ends lost 2 bases and 0 bases respectively, with 9 bases between them. This CDR3 region has 15 residues. The germline gives CDR1 MRHNA, CDR2 SNTAGT. The CDR3 DNA is TGTGCCAGCAGTGACAAGGGGGTTAGCACAGATACGCAGTATTTT. Translated, it gives CASSDKGVSTDTQYF.

The CDR3 DNA follows: TGCAGCGTTGACCGGGACATGGGAACCGGGGAGCTGTTTTTT. This translates into CSVDRDMGTGELFF. The V and J genes are TRBV29-1 and TRBJ2-2; possibly TRBD1 for D (6 bases). The V gene's germline CDR1 is SQVTM and CDR2 ANQGSEA. The CDR3 extends over 14 amino acids. Trimming took 3 bases from V and 5 from J, leaving 13 bases between them.

V usage is TRBV7-9 and J usage is TRBJ2-7; 11 nucleotides match TRBD1. Germline V gene sequence: CDR1 SEHNR, CDR2 FQNEAQ (reference sequence). The CDR3 has 16 residues. With V trimmed by 5 bases and J by 6 bases, 12 bases remained unmatched. This CDR3 reads CASSPQGDRGLLEQYF. CDR3 nucleotides: TGTGCCAGCAGCCCCCAGGGGGACAGGGGGTTGCTCGAGCAGTACTTC.

This clone was recorded once. The chain combines TRBV7-9 with TRBJ1-3; perhaps TRBD1 as D (5 bases). The CDR3 is 14 amino acids. V lost 5 bases and J lost 3, with 11 bases in between. Germline values: CDR1 SEHNR, CDR2 FQNEAQ (reference sequence). The CDR3 nucleotides are TGTGCCAGCAGCCCAGGGTCTAGTGGAAACACCATATATTTT. Translating gives CASSPGSSGNTIYF.

The CDR3 loop reads CASRPWGGGMADTQYF. CDR3 DNA: TGTGCCAGCAGGCCGTGGGGGGGAGGGATGGCAGATACGCAGTATTTT. The genes are TRBV7-2 and TRBJ2-3; TRBD2 matches 7 bases. The CDR3 covers 16 residues. Germline CDR1 reads SGHTA; CDR2 reads FQGNSA. V was clipped by 6 bases and J by 4 bases; unmatched bases: 13.

This clone has a single count. The chain uses TRBV7-2 and TRBJ1-5; D is undetermined. V lost 1 base and J 9 bases, leaving 13 bases between the germline ends. This CDR3 contains 14 residues. Germline CDR1 reads SGHTA; CDR2 reads FQGNSA. The CDR3 spells CASSLDLFLGPQHF. CDR3 sequence (DNA): TGTGCCAGCAGCTTAGACCTCTTCCTCGGGCCCCAGCATTTT.

CDR3 sequence: CATNGRGTDTQYF. CDR3 coding DNA: TGTGCCACGAACGGGCGGGGCACAGATACGCAGTATTTT. The V and J genes are TRBV6-1 and TRBJ2-3; the D gene is possibly TRBD2 (5 bases). V was pared by 10 bases and J by 1 base, with 12 bases between. The CDR3 has 13 amino acids. CDR1 is MNHNS and CDR2 is SASEGT in the germline V gene.

The chain has TRBV5-1 and TRBJ2-2, with TRBD2 identical over 8 bases. CDR1 and CDR2 from the germline V gene are SGHRS and YFSETQ. Trimming removed 3 bases from V and 4 bases from J; junction bases left unmatched: 11. This CDR3 is built from 17 residues. This chain's CDR3 is CASSYPSGGMLTGELFF. Written as DNA, the CDR3 is TGCGCCAGCAGCTACCCCTCGGGGGGGATGCTCACCGGGGAGCTGTTTTTT.

The chain is built from TRBV7-9 and TRBJ1-4; weak D call: TRBD1 (6 bases). Trimming took 5 bases from V and 8 from J, leaving 15 bases between them. CDR3 length equals 14 residues. Germline-derived CDR1 and CDR2 are SEHNR and FQNEAQ (reference sequence). CDR3 sequence reads: CASSTIQGIEKLFF. The CDR3 nucleotides are TGTGCCAGCAGCACGATACAGGGAATCGAAAAACTGTTTTTT.

This chain uses TRBV7-9 with TRBJ2-3; TRBD2 aligns across 12 bases. The CDR3 extends over 19 amino acids. Germline loops: CDR1 SEHNR, CDR2 FQNEAQ (reference sequence). Trimming removed 1 base from V and 2 bases from J; junction bases left unmatched: 10. CDR3 in DNA: TGTGCCAGCAGCTTAGGGCTAGCGGGAGGGCCCTTGTCCACAGATACGCAGTATTTT. Its translation: CASSLGLAGGPLSTDTQYF.

The rearrangement joins TRBV28 to TRBJ2-7; 10 nucleotides align to TRBD2. The germline V gene has CDR1 MDHEN and CDR2 SYDVKM. The CDR3 is 15 amino acids. The junction had 9 bases not matched to a gene; V was cut back by 3 bases and J by 7 bases. CDR3 nucleotide sequence: TGTGCCAGCAGTTTGGCTCTAGCGGGAGCTCGGGAGCAGTACTTC. It codes for CASSLALAGAREQYF.

This sequence joins TRBV5-4 and TRBJ1-4; 8 nucleotides match TRBD1. The junction had 9 bases not matched to a gene; V was cut back by 0 bases and J by 2 bases. This CDR3 spans 18 amino acids. CDR1 is SGHNT, CDR2 YYREEE, per germline (reference sequence). DNA for the CDR3: TGTGCCAGCAGCTTGGCCAGGGGGCAGGGACCCACTAATGAAAAACTGTTTTTT. This codes for CASSLARGQGPTNEKLFF.